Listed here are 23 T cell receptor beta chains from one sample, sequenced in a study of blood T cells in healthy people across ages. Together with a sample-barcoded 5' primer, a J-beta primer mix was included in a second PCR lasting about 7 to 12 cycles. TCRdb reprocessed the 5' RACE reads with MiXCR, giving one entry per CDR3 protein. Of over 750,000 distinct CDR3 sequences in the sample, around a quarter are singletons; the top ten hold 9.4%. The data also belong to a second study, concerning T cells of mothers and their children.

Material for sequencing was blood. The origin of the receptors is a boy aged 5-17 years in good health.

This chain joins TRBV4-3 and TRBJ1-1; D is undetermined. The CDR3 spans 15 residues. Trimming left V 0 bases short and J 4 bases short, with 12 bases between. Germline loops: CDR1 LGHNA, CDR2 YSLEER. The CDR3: CASSQDQDLTTEAFF. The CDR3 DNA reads TGCGCCAGCAGCCAAGATCAGGACCTGACCACTGAAGCTTTCTTT.

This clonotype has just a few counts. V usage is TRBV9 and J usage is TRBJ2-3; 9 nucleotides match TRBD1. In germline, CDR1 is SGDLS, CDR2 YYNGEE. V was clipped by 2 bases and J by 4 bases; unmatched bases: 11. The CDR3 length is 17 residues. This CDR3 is CASSVPRDRGESDTQYF. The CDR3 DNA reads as TGTGCCAGCAGCGTCCCCCGAGACAGGGGGGAGTCAGATACGCAGTATTTT.

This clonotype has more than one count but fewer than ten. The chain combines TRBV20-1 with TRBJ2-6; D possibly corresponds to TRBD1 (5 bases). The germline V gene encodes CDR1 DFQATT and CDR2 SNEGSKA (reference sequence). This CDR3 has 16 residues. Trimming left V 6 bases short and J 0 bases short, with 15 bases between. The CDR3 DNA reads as TGCAGTGCCTCCCACAGGATACCCTCTGGGGCCAACGTCCTGACTTTC. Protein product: CSASHRIPSGANVLTF.

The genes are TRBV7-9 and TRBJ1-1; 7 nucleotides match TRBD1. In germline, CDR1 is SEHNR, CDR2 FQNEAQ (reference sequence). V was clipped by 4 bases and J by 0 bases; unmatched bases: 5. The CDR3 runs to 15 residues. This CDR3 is CASSSTQGMNTEAFF. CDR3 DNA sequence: TGTGCCAGCAGCTCCACACAGGGGATGAACACTGAAGCTTTCTTT.

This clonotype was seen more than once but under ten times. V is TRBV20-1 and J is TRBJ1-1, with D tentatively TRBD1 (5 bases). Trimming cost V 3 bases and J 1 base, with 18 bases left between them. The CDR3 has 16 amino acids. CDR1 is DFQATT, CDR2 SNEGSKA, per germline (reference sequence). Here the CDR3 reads CSARDYRGIRNTEAFF. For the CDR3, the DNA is TGCAGTGCTAGGGATTACCGGGGGATAAGGAACACTGAAGCTTTCTTT.

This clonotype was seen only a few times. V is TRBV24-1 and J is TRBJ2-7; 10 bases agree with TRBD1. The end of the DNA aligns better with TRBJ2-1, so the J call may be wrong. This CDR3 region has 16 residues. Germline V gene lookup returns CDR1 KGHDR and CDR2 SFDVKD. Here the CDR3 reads CATSDSGTGVGNEQFF. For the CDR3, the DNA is TGTGCCACCAGTGACTCCGGGACAGGGGTTGGCAATGAGCAGTTCTTC.

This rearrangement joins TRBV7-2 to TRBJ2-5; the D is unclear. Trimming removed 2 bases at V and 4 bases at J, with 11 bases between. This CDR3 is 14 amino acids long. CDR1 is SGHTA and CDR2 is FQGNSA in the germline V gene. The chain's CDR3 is CASSLPQLRETQYF. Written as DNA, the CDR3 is TGTGCCAGCAGCTTACCCCAGCTACGAGAGACCCAGTACTTC. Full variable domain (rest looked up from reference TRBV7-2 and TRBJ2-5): GAGVSQSPSNKVTEKGKDVELRCDPISGHTALYWYRQSLGQGLEFLIYFQGNSAPDKSGLPSDRFSAERTGGSVSTLTIQRTQQEDSAVYLCASSLPQLRETQYFGPGTRLLVL.

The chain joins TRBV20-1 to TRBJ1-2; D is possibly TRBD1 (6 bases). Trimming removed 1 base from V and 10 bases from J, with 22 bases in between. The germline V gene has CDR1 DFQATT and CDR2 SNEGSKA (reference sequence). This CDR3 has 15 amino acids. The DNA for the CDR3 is TGCAGTGCTAGAGCCACAAACCGGGACACGGCTCACTACACCTTC. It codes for CSARATNRDTAHYTF.

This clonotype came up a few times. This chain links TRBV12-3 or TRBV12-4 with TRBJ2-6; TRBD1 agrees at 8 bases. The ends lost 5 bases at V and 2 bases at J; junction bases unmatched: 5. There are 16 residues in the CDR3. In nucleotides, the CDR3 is TGTGCCAGCAGTCAAAACAGGGGGGCTGGGGCCAACGTCCTGACTTTC. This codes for CASSQNRGAGANVLTF.

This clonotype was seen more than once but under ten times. CDR3 sequence reads: CASSLEGGNSPLHF. CDR3 nucleotide sequence: TGTGCCAGCAGCCTCGAAGGGGGGAATTCACCCCTCCACTTT. J is TRBJ1-6 and V is TRBV12-3 or TRBV12-4, with D perhaps matching TRBD1 (6 bases). Between the trimmed V and J ends, which lost 6 bases and 7 bases, there was a span of 13 bases. CDR3 length equals 14 residues.

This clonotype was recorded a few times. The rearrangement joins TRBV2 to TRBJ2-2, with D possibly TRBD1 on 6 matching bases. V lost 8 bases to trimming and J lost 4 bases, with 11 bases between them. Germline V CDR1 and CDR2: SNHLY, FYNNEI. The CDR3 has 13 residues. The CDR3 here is CASLGAVTGELFF. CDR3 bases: TGTGCCAGCTTGGGGGCGGTCACCGGGGAGCTGTTTTTT.

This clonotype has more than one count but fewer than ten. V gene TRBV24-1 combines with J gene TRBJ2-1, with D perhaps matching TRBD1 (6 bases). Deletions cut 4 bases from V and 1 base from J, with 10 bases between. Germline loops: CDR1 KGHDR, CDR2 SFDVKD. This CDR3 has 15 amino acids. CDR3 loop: CATSETGLSYNEQFF. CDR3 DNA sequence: TGTGCCACCAGTGAAACAGGGTTGTCCTACAATGAGCAGTTCTTC.

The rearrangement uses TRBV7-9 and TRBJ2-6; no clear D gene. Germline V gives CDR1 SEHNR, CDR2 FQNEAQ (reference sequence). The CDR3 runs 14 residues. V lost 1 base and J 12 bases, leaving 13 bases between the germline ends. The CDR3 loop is CASSLVTQDTVLTF. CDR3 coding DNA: TGTGCCAGCAGCTTAGTAACGCAGGATACCGTCCTGACTTTC.

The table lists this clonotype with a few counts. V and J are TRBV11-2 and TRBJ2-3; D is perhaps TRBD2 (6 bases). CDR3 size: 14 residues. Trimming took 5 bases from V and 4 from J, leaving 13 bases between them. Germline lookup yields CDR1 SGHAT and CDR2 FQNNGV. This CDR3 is CASSLGLLADTQYF. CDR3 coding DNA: TGTGCCAGCAGCCTGGGACTCCTGGCAGATACGCAGTATTTT.

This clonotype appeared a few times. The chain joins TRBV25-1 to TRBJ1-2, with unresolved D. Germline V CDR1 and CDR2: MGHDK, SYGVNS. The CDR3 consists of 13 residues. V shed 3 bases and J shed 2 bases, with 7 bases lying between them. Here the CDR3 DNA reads TGTGCCAGCAGTGATCCGGGGAACTATGGCTACACCTTC. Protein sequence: CASSDPGNYGYTF.

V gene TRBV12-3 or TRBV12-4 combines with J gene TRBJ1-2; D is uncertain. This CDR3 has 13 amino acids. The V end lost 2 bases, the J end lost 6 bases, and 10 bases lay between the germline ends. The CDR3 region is CASSLRSDDGYTF. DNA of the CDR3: TGTGCCAGCAGTTTACGGTCCGACGATGGCTACACCTTC.

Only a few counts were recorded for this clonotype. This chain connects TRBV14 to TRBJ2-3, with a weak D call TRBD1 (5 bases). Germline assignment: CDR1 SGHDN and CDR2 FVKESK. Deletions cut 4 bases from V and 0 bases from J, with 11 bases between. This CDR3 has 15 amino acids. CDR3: CASSLTDTSTDTQYF. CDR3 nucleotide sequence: TGTGCCAGCAGCCTGACAGATACTAGCACAGATACGCAGTATTTT.

The CDR3 DNA is TGTGCCAGCAACTATCTGGTGGGTGAGCAGTTCTTC. Amino acid sequence: CASNYLVGEQFF. The chain has TRBV7-2 and TRBJ2-5; no reliable D call. The J call may be mistaken, given a closer DNA end match to TRBJ2-1. This CDR3 comprises 12 residues. From germline, CDR1 is SGHTA and CDR2 FQGNSA.

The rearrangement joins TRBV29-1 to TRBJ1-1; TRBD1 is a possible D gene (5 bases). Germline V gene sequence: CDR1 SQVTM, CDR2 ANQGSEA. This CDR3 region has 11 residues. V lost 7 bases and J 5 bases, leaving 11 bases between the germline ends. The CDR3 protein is CSAPSGTEAFF. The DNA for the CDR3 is TGCAGCGCCCCCTCAGGGACTGAAGCTTTCTTT. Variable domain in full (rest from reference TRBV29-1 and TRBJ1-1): SAVISQKPSRDICQRGTSLTIQCQVDSQVTMMFWYRQQPGQSLTLIATANQGSEATYESGFVIDKFPISRPNLTFSTLTVSNMSPEDSSIYLCSAPSGTEAFFGQGTRLTVV.

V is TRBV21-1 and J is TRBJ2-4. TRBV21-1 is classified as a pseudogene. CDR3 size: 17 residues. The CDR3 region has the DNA TGTGCCAGCAGCAAAGCCGAACATTCTTGGGCCAAAAACATTCAGTACTTC. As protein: CASSKAEHSWAKNIQYF.

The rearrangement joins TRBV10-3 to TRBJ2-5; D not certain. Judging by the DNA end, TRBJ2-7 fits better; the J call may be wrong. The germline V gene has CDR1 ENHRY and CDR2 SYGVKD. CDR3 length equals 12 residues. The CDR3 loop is CAISEREYEQYF. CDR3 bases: TGTGCCATCAGTGAACGCGAGTACGAGCAGTACTTC.

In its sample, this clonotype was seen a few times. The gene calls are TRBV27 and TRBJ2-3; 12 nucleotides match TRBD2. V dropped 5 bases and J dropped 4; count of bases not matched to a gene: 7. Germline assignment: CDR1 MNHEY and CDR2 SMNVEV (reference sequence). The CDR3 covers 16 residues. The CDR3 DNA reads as TGTGCCAGCAGTCCGACTAGCGGGAGAGGCGCAGATACGCAGTATTTT. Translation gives CASSPTSGRGADTQYF.

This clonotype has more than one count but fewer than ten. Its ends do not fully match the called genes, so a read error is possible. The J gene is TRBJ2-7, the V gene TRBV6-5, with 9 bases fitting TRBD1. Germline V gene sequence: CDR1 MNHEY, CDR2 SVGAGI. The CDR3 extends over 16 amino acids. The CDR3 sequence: CASRYLGTGPYYEQYF. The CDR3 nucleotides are TGTGCCAGCAGGTACTTGGGGACAGGGCCTTATTACGAGCAGTACTTC.